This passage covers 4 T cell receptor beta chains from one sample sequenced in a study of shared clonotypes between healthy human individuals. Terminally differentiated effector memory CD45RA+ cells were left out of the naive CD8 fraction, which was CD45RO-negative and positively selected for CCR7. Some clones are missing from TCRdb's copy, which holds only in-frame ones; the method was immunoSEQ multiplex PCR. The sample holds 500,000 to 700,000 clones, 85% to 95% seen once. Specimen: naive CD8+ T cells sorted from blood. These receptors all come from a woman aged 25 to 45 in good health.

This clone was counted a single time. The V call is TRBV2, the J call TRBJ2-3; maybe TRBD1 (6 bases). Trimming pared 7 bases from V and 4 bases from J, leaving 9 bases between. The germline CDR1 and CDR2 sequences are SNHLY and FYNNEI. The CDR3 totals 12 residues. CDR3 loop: CASMAGADTQYF. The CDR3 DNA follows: TGTGCCAGCATGGCAGGGGCAGATACGCAGTATTTT.

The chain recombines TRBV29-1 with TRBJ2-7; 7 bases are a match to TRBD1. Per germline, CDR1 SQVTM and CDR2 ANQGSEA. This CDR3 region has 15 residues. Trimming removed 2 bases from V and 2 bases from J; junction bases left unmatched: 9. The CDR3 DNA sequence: TGCAGCGTTGAACTCGCACAGGGGTCAACCTACGAGCAGTACTTC. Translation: CSVELAQGSTYEQYF.

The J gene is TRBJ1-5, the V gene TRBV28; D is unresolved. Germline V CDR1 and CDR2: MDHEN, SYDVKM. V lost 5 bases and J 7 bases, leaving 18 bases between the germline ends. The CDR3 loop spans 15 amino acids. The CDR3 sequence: CASSPPLLARQPQHF. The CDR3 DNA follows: TGTGCCAGCAGTCCCCCGTTATTGGCGAGGCAGCCCCAGCATTTT. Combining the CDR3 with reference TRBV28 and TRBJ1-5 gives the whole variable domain DVKVTQSSRYLVKRTGEKVFLECVQDMDHENMFWYRQDPGLGLRLIYFSYDVKMKEKGDIPEGYSVSREKKERFSLILESASTNQTSMYLCASSPPLLARQPQHFGDGTRLSIL.

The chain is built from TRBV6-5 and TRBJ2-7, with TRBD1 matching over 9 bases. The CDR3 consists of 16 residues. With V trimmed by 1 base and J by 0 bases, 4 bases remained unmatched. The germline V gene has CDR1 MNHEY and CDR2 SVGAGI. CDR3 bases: TGTGCCAGCAGTTACTTCTCGACAGGGGGCTCCTACGAGCAGTACTTC. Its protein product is CASSYFSTGGSYEQYF.